Listed below are T cell receptor beta chains from one sample, sequenced in a study of shared clonotypes between healthy human individuals. Sequencing used immunoSEQ multiplex PCR; TCRdb keeps in-frame clones, though not all of them. This table holds roughly 2.1 million clones, roughly 91% found once. The sample was naive CD8+ T cells from PBMCs. These receptors all stem from a man aged 18 to 30 in good health. Some clones in this sample may be carry-over from other donors' samples. CDR3s include the opening cysteine and the closing phenylalanine or tryptophan. A D gene is named only where the DNA matches it firmly. Clone size, where shown, is once, few, many, or a class for clones that have expanded.

v_call	d_call	clone_size	j_call	cdr3_nt	cdr3_aa
TRBV4-3	NA	NA	TRBJ2-3	TGCGCCAGCAGCCAAGATTTTGGGTCTCGGCTCACAGATACGCAGTATTTT	CASSQDFGSRLTDTQYF
TRBV7-3	TRBD1	NA	TRBJ2-5	TGTGCCAGCAGCCCGACAGGGGGCTGGGGAGAGACCCAGTACTTC	CASSPTGGWGETQYF
TRBV4-2	NA	once	TRBJ2-1	TGTGCCAGCAGCCACCAAGACTATGAGCAGTTCTTC	CASSHQDYEQFF
TRBV5-1	NA	NA	TRBJ1-1	TGCGCCAGCAGCCTCTGGCGAATCGGGACTGAAGCTTTCTTT	CASSLWRIGTEAFF
TRBV6-1	NA	NA	TRBJ2-7	TGTGCCAGCAGTGAGGATGACCGACTCTACGAGCAGTACTTC	CASSEDDRLYEQYF
TRBV28	TRBD1	NA	TRBJ1-5	TGTGCCAGCAGTTTGACAGGGGCGAGCAATCAGCCCCAGCATTTT	CASSLTGASNQPQHF
TRBV2	NA	NA	TRBJ2-7	TGTGCCAGCAGTGATTGGGGGCTCTACCCCTACGAGCAGTACTTC	CASSDWGLYPYEQYF
TRBV6-5	TRBD2	NA	TRBJ2-2	TGTGCCAGCAGCCCCGGGACTAGCGGGAGGGGGGAGCTGTTTTTT	CASSPGTSGRGELFF
TRBV5-6	NA	NA	TRBJ2-1	TGTGCCAGCAGCTTGGGTCATCTAGGGTCTGAGCAGTTCTTC	CASSLGHLGSEQFF
TRBV7-2	NA	NA	TRBJ1-5	TGTGCCAGCAGCTTAAGCGGGGGTGGGGGTCAGCCCCAGCATTTT	CASSLSGGGGQPQHF
TRBV9	NA	NA	TRBJ2-5	TGTGCCAGCAGCGTCGATGCCGGCCCGTTCGAGACCCAGTACTTC	CASSVDAGPFETQYF
TRBV14	NA	NA	TRBJ2-7	TGTGCCAGCAGCCCGCCCCGAGGGCAGGGCCGGCCCTACGAGCAGTACTTC	CASSPPRGQGRPYEQYF
TRBV6-6	NA	NA	TRBJ2-7	TGTGCCAGCAGTTTGACCGTAGCTCCGGCCTACGAGCAGTACTTC	CASSLTVAPAYEQYF
TRBV9	TRBD2	NA	TRBJ2-7	TGTGCCAGCAGCACCGGGACTAGCGGCTACGAGCAGTACTTC	CASSTGTSGYEQYF
TRBV30	NA	NA	TRBJ2-1	TGTGCCTGGTATGAGGGCCGAGGATTCGGTGAGCAGTTCTTC	CAWYEGRGFGEQFF
TRBV27	NA	NA	TRBJ2-7	TGTGCCAGCAGTCCGGGGGGCGCTCCCTACGAGCAGTACTTC	CASSPGGAPYEQYF
TRBV4-3	NA	NA	TRBJ2-7	TGCGCCAGCAGCCAAGGTTTTCAGGGTGAGCAGTACTTC	CASSQGFQGEQYF
TRBV5-4	NA	NA	TRBJ2-1	TGTGCCAGCAGCTTGTGGGTTTCGGGGGTGGGACTCTACAATGAGCAGTTCTTC	CASSLWVSGVGLYNEQFF
TRBV5-5	NA	NA	TRBJ2-5	TGTGCCAGCAGCACGCGGCAGGGGTTTGAGACCCAGTACTTC	CASSTRQGFETQYF
TRBV19	TRBD2	NA	TRBJ2-7	TGTGCCAGTAGTCCGCGGACTAGCGGGATCTACGAGCAGTACTTC	CASSPRTSGIYEQYF
TRBV4-3	NA	NA	TRBJ2-2	TGCGCCAGCAGCCAAGATCTGGAGGGAGTGATCACCGGGGAGCTGTTTTTT	CASSQDLEGVITGELFF
TRBV9	NA	NA	TRBJ2-2	TGTGCCAGCAGCGTAGCTACAAGTAGCGCGAACACCGGGGAGCTGTTTTTT	CASSVATSSANTGELFF
TRBV27	TRBD2	NA	TRBJ2-5	TGTGCCAGCAGTTCCCTAGCGGGGACAGAGACCCAGTACTTC	CASSSLAGTETQYF
TRBV2	TRBD1	NA	TRBJ1-1	TGTGCCACCCAGGGGGACAGGGGGAACACTGAAGCTTTCTTT	CATQGDRGNTEAFF
TRBV12-5	NA	NA	TRBJ2-5	TGTGCTAGTGGTTTGGACCGGGGGACCCAGTACTTC	CASGLDRGTQYF
TRBV5-1	NA	NA	TRBJ2-2	TGCGCCAGCAGCTGGAGCACCGGGGAGCTGTTTTTT	CASSWSTGELFF
TRBV13	NA	NA	TRBJ1-1	TGTGCCAGCAGCTTCGGAGGGGGTCATGACACTGAAGCTTTCTTT	CASSFGGGHDTEAFF